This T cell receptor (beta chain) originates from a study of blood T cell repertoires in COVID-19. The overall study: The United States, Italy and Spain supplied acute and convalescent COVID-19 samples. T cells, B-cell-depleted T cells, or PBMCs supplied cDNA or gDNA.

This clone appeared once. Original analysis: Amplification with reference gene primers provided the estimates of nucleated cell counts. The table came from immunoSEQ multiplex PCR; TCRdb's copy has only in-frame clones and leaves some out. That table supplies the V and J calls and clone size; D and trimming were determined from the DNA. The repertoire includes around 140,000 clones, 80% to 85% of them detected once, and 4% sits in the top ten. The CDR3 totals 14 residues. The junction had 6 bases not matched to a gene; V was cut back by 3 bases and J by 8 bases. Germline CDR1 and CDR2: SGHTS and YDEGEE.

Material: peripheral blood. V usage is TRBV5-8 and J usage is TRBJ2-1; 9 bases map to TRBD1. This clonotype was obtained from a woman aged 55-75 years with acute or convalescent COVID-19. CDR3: CASSSGTGIYEQFF. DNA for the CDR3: TGTGCCAGCAGCTCCGGGACAGGGATCTATGAGCAGTTCTTC. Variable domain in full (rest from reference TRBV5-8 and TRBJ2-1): EAGVTQSPTHLIKTRGQQATLRCSPISGHTSVYWYQQALGLGLQFLLWYDEGEERNRGNFPPRFSGRQFPNYSSELNVNALELEDSALYLCASSSGTGIYEQFFGPGTRLTVL.